One sample yielded the 7 T cell receptor beta chains listed below, sequenced in a study of shared clonotypes between healthy human individuals. The method was immunoSEQ multiplex PCR; TCRdb's version includes in-frame clones alone and lacks a portion of them. The sample has approximately 2.5 million clones, over 85% seen once; the top ten hold about 0.38%. The sample comprised naive CD4+ T cells from PBMCs. Described subset: CD45RA+ positively selected. These TCRs come from a young man in good health. Some clones in this sample may be carry-over from other donors' samples.

The rearrangement uses TRBV7-9 and TRBJ1-2; 10 bases are shared with TRBD1. The V segment lost 0 bases and the J segment 5 bases; nucleotides outside the gene matches: 12. This CDR3 comprises 18 residues. Per the germline V gene, CDR1 is SEHNR and CDR2 is FQNEAQ (reference sequence). The CDR3: CASSLAAGTGVSLYGYTF. The CDR3 coding sequence is TGTGCCAGCAGCTTAGCGGCCGGGACAGGGGTCAGTTTATATGGCTACACCTTC. Full variable domain (remainder filled in from reference TRBV7-9 and TRBJ1-2): DTGVSQNPRHKITKRGQNVTFRCDPISEHNRLYWYRQTLGQGPEFLTYFQNEAQLEKSRLLSDRFSAERPKGSFSTLEIQRTEQGDSAMYLCASSLAAGTGVSLYGYTFGSGTRLTVV.

V gene TRBV6-1 combines with J gene TRBJ2-5; 7 nucleotides match TRBD2. CDR1 MNHNS and CDR2 SASEGT come from the germline V gene. V lost 8 bases to trimming and J lost 9 bases; unmatched junction nucleotides: 15. CDR3 length: 14 residues. The CDR3 DNA is TGTGCCAGCCGGGGAGGCGGGAGCCCTCTGGCCCAGTACTTC. Amino acid sequence: CASRGGGSPLAQYF.

This clone was seen once. The CDR3 nucleotides read TGTGCCAGCAGACTAGGGGGGCCTCGCGGGGGAAAACTGTTTTTT. Its protein is CASRLGGPRGGKLFF. J is TRBJ1-4 and V is TRBV5-8, with D tentatively TRBD1 (6 bases). The CDR3 spans 15 residues. Germline CDR1 SGHTS, CDR2 YDEGEE. Trimming stripped 5 bases from V and 10 bases from J, with 21 bases between.

This chain uses TRBV7-9 with TRBJ2-2, with D uncertain. The CDR3 length is 13 residues. The germline V and J ends were trimmed by 2 bases and 3 bases, with 4 bases remaining between them. The germline V gene encodes CDR1 SEHNR and CDR2 FQNEAQ (reference sequence). The CDR3 region is CASSLRHTGELFF. Written as DNA, the CDR3 is TGTGCCAGCAGCTTAAGGCACACCGGGGAGCTGTTTTTT.

The chain carries TRBV27 and TRBJ2-5, with D possibly TRBD1 on 6 matching bases. CDR3 size: 16 residues. CDR1 and CDR2 from the germline V gene are MNHEY and SMNVEV (reference sequence). Between the trimmed V and J ends, which lost 4 bases and 0 bases, there was a span of 15 bases. CDR3 DNA: TGTGCCAGCAGTTCACAGCAGGGGCCTAACCAAGAGACCCAGTACTTC. Amino acid sequence: CASSSQQGPNQETQYF.

The chain employs TRBV5-4 and TRBJ2-7; possibly TRBD1 or TRBD2 for D (5 bases each). V was pared by 5 bases and J by 1 base, with 16 bases between. The germline V gene encodes CDR1 SGHNT and CDR2 YYREEE (reference sequence). CDR3 length: 15 amino acids. The CDR3 DNA is TGTGCCAGCAGTTTTACACGGGACGGATCCTACGAGCAGTACTTC. Protein product: CASSFTRDGSYEQYF. The entire variable domain, with the rest obtained from reference TRBV5-4 and TRBJ2-7, is as follows: ETGVTQSPTHLIKTRGQQVTLRCSSQSGHNTVSWYQQALGQGPQFIFQYYREEENGRGNFPPRFSGLQFPNYSSELNVNALELDDSALYLCASSFTRDGSYEQYFGPGTRLTVT.

The chain carries TRBV4-1 and TRBJ2-5; either TRBD1 or TRBD2 may fit D (5 bases each). Trimming took off 4 bases at V and 5 bases at J, with 14 bases between the two ends. Germline assignment: CDR1 MGHRA and CDR2 YSYEKL. The CDR3 length is 14 residues. In DNA, the CDR3 is TGCGCCAGCAGCCGCCCTTGGGACGGGGAGACCCAGTACTTC. Protein sequence: CASSRPWDGETQYF.